Below are 31 T cell receptor beta chains sequenced from a single sample in a study of healthy donors' naive CD4 and CD8 T cells. Each TCR library used around 540 ng of total RNA and a linear amplification protocol. One entry per CDR3 protein results from TCRdb running MiXCR on the reads. Here the sample spans 150,000 to 200,000 distinct CDR3 sequences, 65% to 75% being singletons. Specimen: naive CD4+ and CD8+ T cells sorted from blood, pooled from several donors. Every receptor here comes from a pool of human donors in good health; the sample pools cells from several healthy donors.

The rearrangement joins TRBV30 to TRBJ1-1; 8 bases line up with TRBD1. The CDR3 has 13 residues. The V gene's germline CDR1 is GTSNPN and CDR2 SVGIG (reference sequence). V gave up 5 bases and J gave up 4 bases; unmatched junction bases: 6. The CDR3 nucleotides read TGTGCCTGGTGCCAGGGGGCGGGCACTGAAGCTTTCTTT. Translation gives CAWCQGAGTEAFF.

This clonotype was observed a single time. The chain links TRBV27 to TRBJ1-6, with unresolved D. Trimming stripped 3 bases from V and 10 bases from J, with 10 bases between. The CDR3 is 13 residues long. CDR1 is MNHEY and CDR2 is SMNVEV in the germline V gene (reference sequence). CDR3 in amino acids: CASSFPSRSPLHF. The CDR3, as DNA: TGTGCCAGCAGTTTCCCCTCGAGGTCACCCCTCCACTTT.

This clonotype was recorded a few times. The chain uses TRBV18 and TRBJ1-1; the match to TRBD1 covers 7 bases. This CDR3 has 14 amino acids. In germline, CDR1 is KGHSH, CDR2 LQKENI. The ends lost 8 bases at V and 1 base at J; junction bases unmatched: 7. The DNA of the CDR3 is TGTGCCAGCAGCCCCAGGACAGGGAACACTGAAGCTTTCTTT. Translated, it gives CASSPRTGNTEAFF. The full variable domain, completed using reference TRBV18 and TRBJ1-1, is NAGVMQNPRHLVRRRGQEARLRCSPMKGHSHVYWYRQLPEEGLKFMVYLQKENIIDESGMPKERFSAEFPKEGPSILRIQQVVRGDSAAYFCASSPRTGNTEAFFGQGTRLTVV.

V and J are TRBV20-1 and TRBJ1-4; 8 nucleotides match TRBD1. V shed 3 bases and J 3 bases; nucleotides not matched to a gene: 9. The CDR3 sequence is 16 residues long. The germline gives CDR1 DFQATT, CDR2 SNEGSKA (reference sequence). The CDR3, as DNA: TGCAGTGCTAGCCTCCTCTCAGGGGGCCCTAATGAAAAACTGTTTTTT. Protein sequence: CSASLLSGGPNEKLFF.

J is TRBJ2-1 and V is TRBV6-5, with a tentative D call TRBD1 (6 bases). CDR1 is MNHEY, CDR2 SVGAGI, per germline. Trimming took 4 bases from V and 2 from J, leaving 18 bases between them. The length of the CDR3 is 17 residues. CDR3 DNA: TGTGCCAGCAGTTTCTTCCTCCAGGGGACGGCCTACAATGAGCAGTTCTTC. Residues: CASSFFLQGTAYNEQFF.

This clonotype was detected only a few times. The chain uses TRBV6-1 and TRBJ2-5; 10 nucleotides match TRBD1. The V segment lost 1 base and the J segment 8 bases; nucleotides outside the gene matches: 4. CDR3 length: 14 residues. The V gene's germline CDR1 is MNHNS and CDR2 SASEGT. In DNA, the CDR3 is TGTGCCAGCAGTGAAGTGGGACAGGGGATCACCCAGTACTTC. Its protein is CASSEVGQGITQYF.

The chain is built from TRBV29-1 and TRBJ2-7; 8 nucleotides agree with TRBD1. Germline V gene lookup returns CDR1 SQVTM and CDR2 ANQGSEA. V lost 4 bases, J lost 2 bases, and 7 bases stayed unmatched. The CDR3 totals 14 residues. CDR3 sequence: CSVGGWTGTYEQYF. For the CDR3, the DNA is TGCAGCGTTGGGGGCTGGACAGGGACCTACGAGCAGTACTTC.

V is TRBV30 and J is TRBJ2-7; D uncertain. V shed 1 base and J shed 7 bases, with 17 bases lying between them. This CDR3 is built from 14 residues. CDR1 is GTSNPN and CDR2 is SVGIG in the germline V gene (reference sequence). The CDR3 protein is CAWSAPVGVGEQYF. Written as DNA, the CDR3 is TGTGCCTGGAGTGCCCCGGTTGGGGTGGGTGAGCAGTACTTC.

Only a few counts were recorded for this clonotype. The chain uses TRBV19 and TRBJ2-7; possible D gene TRBD1, 5 bases. Per the germline V gene, CDR1 is LNHDA and CDR2 is SQIVND (reference sequence). V lost 6 bases to trimming and J lost 3 bases, with 15 bases between them. The CDR3 is 14 residues long. The CDR3 protein is CASRNRTRSYEQYF. CDR3 nucleotides: TGTGCCAGTAGGAACAGGACCCGGAGCTACGAGCAGTACTTC.

This clonotype was counted a single time. The chain is built from TRBV14 and TRBJ1-1; D call uncertain. The germline CDR1 and CDR2 sequences are SGHDN and FVKESK. Trimming cost V 4 bases and J 1 base, with 13 bases left between them. The CDR3 totals 15 residues. The CDR3 spells CASSRGFEGNTEAFF. Here the CDR3 DNA reads TGTGCCAGCAGCCGTGGATTTGAGGGGAACACTGAAGCTTTCTTT.

V is TRBV5-5 and J is TRBJ1-3; 7 bases are shared with TRBD1. The CDR3 spans 13 residues. Trimming cost V 4 bases and J 8 bases; bases outside gene matches: 6. CDR1 and CDR2 from the germline V gene are SGHKS and YYEKEE (reference sequence). CDR3 amino acids: CASSLDRVDTIYF. Here the CDR3 DNA reads TGTGCCAGCAGCCTTGACAGGGTGGACACCATATATTTT.

J is TRBJ2-7 and V is TRBV4-3, with D uncertain. Per germline, CDR1 LGHNA and CDR2 YSLEER. The CDR3 is made up of 14 amino acids. Trimming left V 0 bases short and J 2 bases short, with 8 bases between. For the CDR3, the DNA is TGCGCCAGCAGCCAAGAGGGCAGCACCTACGAGCAGTACTTC. Its protein is CASSQEGSTYEQYF.

The chain combines TRBV19 with TRBJ1-1, with unresolved D. The germline CDR1 and CDR2 sequences are LNHDA and SQIVND (reference sequence). This CDR3 region has 12 residues. The germline V and J ends were trimmed by 7 bases and 5 bases, with 11 bases remaining between them. In DNA, the CDR3 is TGTGCCAGTAAGGTGGGTGGAACTGAAGCTTTCTTT. Amino acid sequence: CASKVGGTEAFF.

The V call is TRBV7-8, the J call TRBJ2-3, with 7 nucleotides matching TRBD1. Germline CDR1 is SGHVS and CDR2 is FQNEAQ. The CDR3 has 14 residues. Unmatched junction bases numbered 2, after V lost 1 base and J lost 4 bases. The CDR3 DNA is TGTGCCAGCAGCTTAGTAAGGGGGCCAGATACGCAGTATTTT. Its translation is CASSLVRGPDTQYF.

This chain joins TRBV27 and TRBJ2-3, with 10 positions matching TRBD2. Unmatched junction bases numbered 6, after V lost 4 bases and J lost 2 bases. Germline CDR1 and CDR2: MNHEY and SMNVEV (reference sequence). The CDR3 covers 16 residues. The CDR3 is CASSSQLAGNTDTQYF. The CDR3, as DNA: TGTGCCAGCAGTTCCCAACTAGCGGGAAACACAGATACGCAGTATTTT.

This clonotype was seen only a few times. This sequence joins TRBV5-6 and TRBJ2-1, with 8 bases identical to TRBD1. Germline V gene lookup returns CDR1 SGHDT and CDR2 YYEEEE. The CDR3 has 16 residues. With V trimmed by 3 bases and J by 6 bases, 11 bases remained unmatched. This CDR3 is CASSSLTGERRNEQFF. The CDR3 DNA reads TGTGCCAGCAGCTCCCTGACAGGGGAACGTCGCAATGAGCAGTTCTTC. The entire variable domain, with the rest obtained from reference TRBV5-6 and TRBJ2-1, is as follows: DAGVTQSPTHLIKTRGQQVTLRCSPKSGHDTVSWYQQALGQGPQFIFQYYEEEERQRGNFPDRFSGHQFPNYSSELNVNALLLGDSALYLCASSSLTGERRNEQFFGPGTRLTVL.

The chain has TRBV24-1 and TRBJ2-5; TRBD1 aligns across 9 bases. V lost 4 bases and J lost 2; bases outside the gene matches: 4. This CDR3 is 15 amino acids long. Germline values: CDR1 KGHDR, CDR2 SFDVKD. The CDR3 protein is CATSDTGTGQETQYF. The CDR3 bases are TGTGCCACCAGTGACACCGGGACAGGGCAAGAGACCCAGTACTTC.

V is TRBV27 and J is TRBJ1-5; the D gene is possibly TRBD1 (6 bases). CDR1 and CDR2 (germline): MNHEY, SMNVEV (reference sequence). The length of the CDR3 is 16 residues. V lost 3 bases to trimming and J lost 0 bases, with 12 bases between them. The CDR3 nucleotides read TGTGCCAGCAGTTTCGCAGGGGATTATAGCAATCAGCCCCAGCATTTT. Protein: CASSFAGDYSNQPQHF.

This clonotype was seen once. The chain carries TRBV7-9 and TRBJ2-7; 10 positions agree with TRBD2. This CDR3 is built from 15 residues. Germline V gene lookup returns CDR1 SEHNR and CDR2 FQNEAQ (reference sequence). After removal of 9 bases from V and 2 bases from J, the junction contained 10 bases not matched to a gene. The CDR3 DNA reads as TGTGCCAGTTCCCCTAGCGGGGGCCTTACCTACGAGCAGTACTTC. Translation: CASSPSGGLTYEQYF.

In this sample, this clonotype turned up a few times. This chain links TRBV5-5 with TRBJ2-1; tentative D call: TRBD2 (5 bases). The V gene's germline CDR1 is SGHKS and CDR2 YYEKEE (reference sequence). The CDR3 extends over 14 amino acids. Trimming shortened V by 3 bases and J by 1 base, and 8 bases separated the two germline ends. The CDR3 DNA follows: TGTGCCAGCAGCTGGGAGCGGTCCTACAATGAGCAGTTCTTC. Its protein product is CASSWERSYNEQFF.

This clonotype has just one count. The rearrangement uses TRBV15 and TRBJ1-1, with TRBD1 as a possible D gene (5 bases). Deletions cut 8 bases from V and 0 bases from J, with 13 bases between. The CDR3 totals 14 residues. Germline V gene sequence: CDR1 LNHNV, CDR2 YYDKDF (reference sequence). CDR3 in amino acids: CATVDPGLNTEAFF. The CDR3 DNA sequence: TGTGCCACCGTCGATCCGGGGCTGAACACTGAAGCTTTCTTT.

The chain couples TRBV6-2 or TRBV6-3 to TRBJ1-1; weak D call: TRBD1 (5 bases). V gave up 10 bases and J gave up 7 bases, with 22 bases separating them. Germline V CDR1 and CDR2: MNHEY, SVGEGT. This CDR3 is built from 14 residues. In DNA form, the CDR3 reads TGTGCCACCCACGATTGGGGCCGGCTTAATGAAGCTTTCTTT. Translated, it gives CATHDWGRLNEAFF.

This chain links TRBV6-5 with TRBJ2-1; the D gene could be TRBD1 or TRBD2 (5 bases each). Germline V gives CDR1 MNHEY, CDR2 SVGAGI. V gave up 8 bases and J gave up 1 base, with 9 bases separating them. CDR3 length equals 13 residues. The CDR3 is CASARGSYNEQFF. The CDR3 bases are TGTGCCAGCGCGAGGGGTTCCTACAATGAGCAGTTCTTC.

This chain links TRBV29-1 with TRBJ1-1; D is perhaps TRBD1 (5 bases). The CDR3 has 13 amino acids. V gave up 7 bases and J gave up 1 base, with 13 bases separating them. The germline V gene has CDR1 SQVTM and CDR2 ANQGSEA. The CDR3 DNA reads TGCAGCGCCGGGGCCCTAGGGAACACTGAAGCTTTCTTT. Its translation: CSAGALGNTEAFF.

The rearrangement links TRBV27 to TRBJ1-1; 8 bases agree with TRBD1. The V segment lost 2 bases and the J segment 5 bases; nucleotides outside the gene matches: 4. Germline loops: CDR1 MNHEY, CDR2 SMNVEV (reference sequence). The CDR3 has 14 residues. This CDR3 reads CASSLKDRGTEAFF. CDR3 nucleotides: TGTGCCAGCAGTTTAAAAGACAGGGGAACTGAAGCTTTCTTT.

The V and J genes are TRBV6-6 and TRBJ2-1; 8 bases are a match to TRBD1. The CDR3 runs 17 residues. From germline, CDR1 is MNHNY and CDR2 SVGAGI (reference sequence). V gave up 2 bases and J gave up 3 bases; unmatched junction bases: 9. In DNA, the CDR3 is TGTGCCAGCAGTTACACACAAAAGACAGGGGTCTACAATGAGCAGTTCTTC. This gives the protein CASSYTQKTGVYNEQFF.

V gene TRBV6-5 combines with J gene TRBJ1-5; 7 bases are a match to TRBD1. The germline CDR1 and CDR2 sequences are MNHEY and SVGAGI. Losses at the gene ends were 6 bases for V and 4 bases for J; bases not matched to a gene: 9. The CDR3 has 15 amino acids. For the CDR3, the DNA is TGTGCCAGCAGGCGAGACAGGGAACGGAATCAGCCCCAGCATTTT. This codes for CASRRDRERNQPQHF.

The chain employs TRBV29-1 and TRBJ2-5; 7 nucleotides line up with TRBD1. With 3 bases clipped from V and 5 bases from J, the junction kept 6 bases outside the gene matches. The CDR3 runs 13 residues. Looked up from germline, CDR1 is SQVTM and CDR2 is ANQGSEA. CDR3 region: CSVETGIDETQYF. DNA of the CDR3: TGCAGCGTTGAGACAGGGATTGACGAGACCCAGTACTTC.

In nucleotides, the CDR3 is TGTGCCTGGAGTGTAGATAGCAGGGAATTCCCTGAAGCTTTCTTT. It encodes CAWSVDSREFPEAFF. This chain joins TRBV30 and TRBJ1-1; perhaps TRBD1 as D (5 bases). CDR1 is GTSNPN, CDR2 SVGIG, per germline (reference sequence). The V gene lost 0 bases and the J gene lost 6 bases, with 17 bases spanning the gap. CDR3 length: 15 amino acids. The variable domain in full, completed from reference TRBV30 and TRBJ1-1, reads SQTIHQWPATLVQPVGSPLSLECTVEGTSNPNLYWYRQAAGRGLQLLFYSVGIGQISSEVPQNLSASRPQDRQFILSSKKLLLSDSGFYLCAWSVDSREFPEAFFGQGTRLTVV.

This clonotype has just a few counts. One end of the junction varies from germline; a read error may be responsible. The rearrangement joins TRBV29-1 to TRBJ1-1; perhaps TRBD1 as D (6 bases). There are 14 residues in the CDR3. Germline CDR1 reads SQVTM; CDR2 reads ANQGSEA. CDR3: CSVQGQVKNTEAFF. The CDR3 DNA sequence: TGCAGCGTCCAGGGGCAGGTGAAGAACACTGAAGCCTTCTTT.

V is TRBV6-2 or TRBV6-3 and J is TRBJ2-5; D remains ambiguous. The V gene lost 5 bases and the J gene lost 2 bases, with 12 bases spanning the gap. The germline CDR1 and CDR2 sequences are MNHEY and SVGEGT. The CDR3 is 14 amino acids. CDR3 region: CASSPPEKQETQYF. The CDR3 region has the DNA TGTGCCAGCAGTCCCCCGGAGAAGCAAGAGACCCAGTACTTC.